The 21 T cell receptor beta chains reported below all come from one sample, sequenced in a study of shared T cell receptors in the human thymus. Method: immunoSEQ multiplex PCR; TCRdb's copy keeps in-frame clones and lacks some. The sample shows approximately 760,000 clones, over 75% of them seen only once. These data also featured in a second study, about human thymus T cells.

The sample taken for sequencing was thymocytes. The receptors originated from a girl less than two years old with a congenital heart defect.

This chain connects TRBV11-2 to TRBJ2-1, with D possibly being TRBD1 (8 bases). Germline V CDR1 and CDR2: SGHAT, FQNNGV. This CDR3 is 17 amino acids long. V was cut by 5 bases and J by 2 bases, with 19 bases left in between. The CDR3 sequence: CASSQGALAAPYNEQFF. As DNA, the CDR3 is TGTGCCAGCAGCCAGGGGGCTCTAGCGGCCCCCTACAATGAGCAGTTCTTC.

This clone was seen a few times. The CDR3 DNA follows: TGTGCCAGCAGTCCCAGGGGGATACCCTCTCTCGAGCAGTACTTC. It yields the protein CASSPRGIPSLEQYF. This sequence joins TRBV6-5 and TRBJ2-7; 7 bases align to TRBD1. Per the germline V gene, CDR1 is MNHEY and CDR2 is SVGAGI. V gave up 5 bases and J gave up 6 bases; unmatched junction bases: 13. The length of the CDR3 is 15 residues.

The chain is built from TRBV19 and TRBJ2-3, with D perhaps TRBD2 (5 bases). Germline V lookup: CDR1 LNHDA, CDR2 SQIVND (reference sequence). V lost 5 bases to trimming and J lost 2 bases, with 14 bases between them. The CDR3 is 15 residues long. DNA for the CDR3: TGTGCCAGTAGTCGACAAACGGGGTTCACAGATACGCAGTATTTT. It specifies CASSRQTGFTDTQYF.

The chain links TRBV19 to TRBJ2-1; perhaps TRBD2 as D (5 bases). The length of the CDR3 is 13 residues. Germline CDR1 LNHDA, CDR2 SQIVND (reference sequence). V shed 7 bases and J shed 2 bases, with 9 bases lying between them. The CDR3 reads CASNASPYNEQFF. CDR3 sequence (DNA): TGTGCCAGTAACGCTAGCCCCTACAATGAGCAGTTCTTC.

This chain uses TRBV7-2 with TRBJ2-7; D remains ambiguous. This CDR3 spans 12 amino acids. Germline loops: CDR1 SGHTA, CDR2 FQGNSA. V lost 7 bases, J lost 0 bases, and 7 bases lay in between. This CDR3 reads CASTPGSYEQYF. The CDR3 nucleotides read TGTGCCAGCACTCCAGGCTCCTACGAGCAGTACTTC.

The chain employs TRBV5-1 and TRBJ2-5; maybe TRBD2 (6 bases). The CDR3 length is 15 residues. V was trimmed by 4 bases and J by 4 bases, leaving 17 bases between them. Germline CDR1 SGHRS, CDR2 YFSETQ. CDR3 bases: TGCGCCAGCAGCCAATACACGGCGGGGCCAGAGACCCAGTACTTC. Protein: CASSQYTAGPETQYF.

J is TRBJ1-1 and V is TRBV7-9; possibly TRBD1 for D (6 bases). The CDR3 length is 17 residues. Per germline, CDR1 SEHNR and CDR2 FQNEAQ (reference sequence). V lost 5 bases to trimming and J lost 1 base, with 20 bases between them. CDR3 sequence: CASSHAPPGHWNTEAFF. In nucleotides, the CDR3 is TGTGCCAGCAGCCATGCTCCGCCGGGACATTGGAACACTGAAGCTTTCTTT.

This sequence joins TRBV11-2 and TRBJ1-4; TRBD1 might be the D (5 bases). V lost 5 bases and J 7 bases, leaving 17 bases between the germline ends. This CDR3 has 15 amino acids. The V gene's germline CDR1 is SGHAT and CDR2 FQNNGV. The DNA for the CDR3 is TGTGCCAGCAGCCCACCAGGGTACTTAGCTGAAAAACTGTTTTTT. Residues: CASSPPGYLAEKLFF.

This sequence joins TRBV29-1 and TRBJ1-2, with TRBD1 matching over 11 bases. This CDR3 spans 14 amino acids. From germline, CDR1 is SQVTM and CDR2 ANQGSEA. Losses at the gene ends were 4 bases for V and 5 bases for J; bases not matched to a gene: 6. CDR3 bases: TGCAGCGTTGTAATGGGGACAGGGGGTTATGGCTACACCTTC. Translation: CSVVMGTGGYGYTF.

The chain is built from TRBV7-2 and TRBJ2-7; D remains ambiguous. The CDR3 is 14 amino acids. Germline V gives CDR1 SGHTA, CDR2 FQGNSA. V lost 3 bases to trimming and J lost 2 bases, with 11 bases between them. CDR3 nucleotides: TGTGCCAGCAGCTTGGCCCCTTTAACCTACGAGCAGTACTTC. It is translated as CASSLAPLTYEQYF.

CDR3 DNA: TGCGCCAGCAGCCAAGGCCGGGACAGGGGGCCTTATAATTCACCCCTCCACTTT. Encoded protein: CASSQGRDRGPYNSPLHF. V usage is TRBV4-1 and J usage is TRBJ1-6; 12 bases are a match to TRBD1. The germline V gene encodes CDR1 MGHRA and CDR2 YSYEKL. This CDR3 spans 18 amino acids. V was clipped by 1 base and J by 4 bases; unmatched bases: 5.

CDR3 in amino acids: CASSLAGGLNYGYTF. The CDR3 nucleotides are TGTGCCAGCAGCTTGGCCGGCGGCCTAAACTATGGCTACACCTTC. This chain links TRBV5-8 with TRBJ1-2; D remains ambiguous. Per germline, CDR1 SGHTS and CDR2 YDEGEE. V was pared by 0 bases and J by 2 bases, with 11 bases between. This CDR3 region has 15 residues.

The rearrangement links TRBV14 to TRBJ1-3; 7 positions match TRBD1. Per the germline V gene, CDR1 is SGHDN and CDR2 is FVKESK. The CDR3 loop spans 14 amino acids. Germline trimming cut 4 bases from V and 7 bases from J; bases unmatched to any gene: 7. The CDR3 sequence: CASSPPTGRNTIYF. The CDR3 DNA reads TGTGCCAGCAGCCCACCGACAGGGCGGAACACCATATATTTT.

The chain has TRBV27 and TRBJ2-7, with D possibly matching TRBD1 (6 bases). Germline assignment: CDR1 MNHEY and CDR2 SMNVEV (reference sequence). Trimming cost V 3 bases and J 1 base, with 16 bases left between them. The CDR3 is 16 residues long. CDR3 protein: CASSFFPQGQSYEQYF. In DNA form, the CDR3 reads TGTGCCAGCAGTTTTTTCCCACAGGGTCAGTCCTACGAGCAGTACTTC.

CDR3 in amino acids: CASHSSTGITYEQYF. The CDR3 DNA follows: TGTGCCAGTCACTCCTCGACAGGGATCACCTACGAGCAGTACTTC. The chain combines TRBV2 with TRBJ2-7; 7 bases match TRBD1. Germline V CDR1 and CDR2: SNHLY, FYNNEI. V lost 9 bases to trimming and J lost 2 bases; unmatched junction nucleotides: 13. The CDR3 runs to 15 residues.

The chain joins TRBV27 to TRBJ2-3, with a weak D call TRBD2 (5 bases). Trimming stripped 0 bases from V and 6 bases from J, with 13 bases between. Germline assignment: CDR1 MNHEY and CDR2 SMNVEV (reference sequence). The CDR3 is 15 amino acids. The CDR3 DNA is TGTGCCAGCAGTTTATCTGTCACGGGGTTGGATACGCAGTATTTT. This codes for CASSLSVTGLDTQYF.

This chain joins TRBV5-5 and TRBJ1-2, with D possibly being TRBD1 (5 bases). Trimming left V 4 bases short and J 0 bases short, with 10 bases between. Per the germline V gene, CDR1 is SGHKS and CDR2 is YYEKEE (reference sequence). The CDR3 has 14 amino acids. CDR3 region: CASSRDSPNYGYTF. CDR3 coding DNA: TGTGCCAGCAGCCGTGACAGCCCTAACTATGGCTACACCTTC.

The CDR3 DNA sequence: TGTGCCAGCAGTGAGAGGGGGACACAGCCCCAGCATTTT. This codes for CASSERGTQPQHF. The chain recombines TRBV6-1 with TRBJ1-5; TRBD1 might be the D (6 bases). The length of the CDR3 is 13 residues. V lost 3 bases, J lost 7 bases, and 10 bases lay in between. Germline values: CDR1 MNHNS, CDR2 SASEGT.

This sequence joins TRBV4-1 and TRBJ2-3; TRBD2 agrees at 9 bases. V dropped 4 bases and J dropped 2; count of bases not matched to a gene: 10. The CDR3 consists of 17 residues. The V gene's germline CDR1 is MGHRA and CDR2 YSYEKL. CDR3 region: CASSLNAGGGDTDTQYF. DNA for the CDR3: TGCGCCAGCAGCCTAAACGCGGGCGGGGGGGACACAGATACGCAGTATTTT.

This clone was detected a few times. The chain employs TRBV4-1 and TRBJ1-1, with D tentatively TRBD1 (5 bases). Germline values: CDR1 MGHRA, CDR2 YSYEKL. The CDR3 length is 13 residues. V was trimmed by 5 bases and J by 3 bases, leaving 10 bases between them. The CDR3 DNA reads TGCGCCAGCAGCATTAAAGGGGACACTGAAGCTTTCTTT. Its translation is CASSIKGDTEAFF.

V gene TRBV18 combines with J gene TRBJ2-3, with 8 bases identical to TRBD1. Losses at the gene ends were 2 bases for V and 1 base for J; bases not matched to a gene: 8. This CDR3 is built from 17 residues. CDR1 is KGHSH, CDR2 LQKENI, per germline. In DNA, the CDR3 is TGTGCCAGCTCACCAACAAGACGGGACAGGCGCACAGATACGCAGTATTTT. Translating it yields CASSPTRRDRRTDTQYF.